This TCR beta chain appears in the sequencing data of a study of shared clonotypes between healthy human individuals (dated by TCRdb to about 2020). Concerning the study at large: The cohort included a few men and a couple of women between 18 and 49 years of age. Per donor, leukapheresis produced somewhere between about 0.85 and 8.9 billion PBMCs. For each donor, three plates each were used for CD4 naive and CD4 memory, two plates were used for CD8 naive, and one plate was used for CD8 memory. Libraries were prepared and TCR repertoires were sequenced by different laboratories using diverse techniques, in order to increase sequencing depth and limit assay-specific biases. The study deeply sequenced blood TCR repertoires of five healthy adults to estimate repertoire size and the extent of clonotype sharing between individuals. Study-level results and caveats: Compared with non-shared clonotypes, clonotypes shared by all four sorted-subset donors had higher generation probabilities. Rarefaction of sorted-subset datasets indicated incomplete sequencing despite the large sequencing depth. Naive subsets generally had larger estimated clonotype richness than memory subsets. Because the study included only a small number of donors, the genetic and exposure-history diversity represented was limited. Only blood was sampled, and tissue TCR repertoires likely differ from those in blood. Pairwise subsampling led to the expectation that sequencing depth would affect the degree of clonotype sharing among donors. Sharing across a few donors was observed for approximately 5% of naive CD4, 3.5% of naive CD8, 2% to 2.5% of memory CD4, and about 0.38% of memory CD8 clonotypes.

The donors were healthy, HIV-negative adults with no recently reported acute infections or vaccinations. Only Caucasian adults living in Nashville, Tennessee, USA were represented among the donors. CD8 memory samples were composed of magnetically selected CD45RO+ cells combined with CCR7-negative CD45RA+ effector memory (TemRA) cells. After blood collection by leukapheresis, PBMCs were isolated using Ficoll-Histopaque density gradient centrifugation and then cryopreserved in the vapor phase of liquid nitrogen. Purity and quantity of every magnetically sorted T cell population were checked by analytical flow cytometry. Each sorted fraction had its genomic DNA isolated and then quantified by UV absorbance on a Nanodrop 2000c. Notes on this clone: The clone's antigen remains unknown. Base-call qualities are not available, and no considerably larger clone is one nucleotide away.

V loses 4 bases at its end and J loses 7 bases; junction bases beyond the gene matches: 14. The germline V gene supplies CDR1 SGHDN and CDR2 FVKESK. From the cysteine through the phenylalanine, the CDR3 covers 17 amino acids. Only CDR3 DNA remains: 51 bases, in frame from the first base. Using the deep immunoSEQ assay, multiplex PCR amplified TCR CDR3 regions from genomic DNA. For each cell subset, the extracted genomic DNA was distributed evenly across all wells of several immunoSEQ 96-well plates, and each plate served as one replicate. For sorted subsets, around 0.2 ug genomic DNA, equal to 30,000 or so T cell genomes, was loaded into each replicate PCR. The purified libraries were quantified using a Qubit 3.0 fluorometer, sized with a Bioanalyzer 2100, and then quantified again using the KAPA Library Quantification kit. Every immunoSEQ 96-well plate was sequenced on a dedicated single-read 150-cycle Illumina NextSeq 550 flow cell. As for the original processing: Because the immunoSEQ output held only junctional sequences and lacked quality scores, the filtering could not match the filtering applied to full-length reads. Sequences were annotated with PyIR, a Python wrapper for IgBLAST v1.9, using IMGT germline references to assign V/J genes and CDR3. Reads were removed for weak V/J assignments (E-value above 1e-6), missing CDR3, stop codons, out-of-frame junctions, or ambiguous translated residues. V3J clonotypes were defined as sequences sharing an identical inferred V gene, J gene, and CDR3 amino acid sequence. Percentage overlap between repertoires was calculated by dividing the number of shared unique clonotypes by the size of the smaller repertoire. Richness of each repertoire was evaluated using RTK rarefaction, the Chao1 estimator, and Recon v2.1 estimates of unobserved clonotypes. For all TCRbeta clonotypes obtained by the gDNA method from four donors, generation probabilities were computed with OLGA. What TCRdb holds here is the immuneACCESS table cut down to in-frame rearrangements. Part of the clones is not present; checked against another copy, under half of the missing clones reflect an unresolved V gene, and the others are unexplained. D and trimming were read from the DNA, whereas the V and J calls and clone size are those reported in that table. The sample includes 110,000 or so clones, with around 68% observed a single time. About 24% of the sample is taken by the ten largest.

Input material: memory CD8+ T cells sorted from blood. Sample cell subset or site, as interpreted from the label and publication: CD45RO+ cells pooled with CCR7-negative TemRA cells. The chain is assembled from TRBV14 and TRBJ2-1; TRBD2 aligns with 9 central bases. The sequence was obtained from a woman aged 25 to 45 in good health. The bases read TGTGCCAGCAGCCTTTGGATAGCGGGAGCAGCAAGGAATGAGCAGTTCTTC. Its protein reads: CASSLWIAGAARNEQFF. The CDR3, completed at both ends by the reference TRBV14 and TRBJ2-1 genes, gives the full variable domain EAGVTQFPSHSVIEKGQTVTLRCDPISGHDNLYWYRRVMGKEIKFLLHFVKESKQDESGMPNNRFLAERTGGTYSTLKVQPAELEDSGVYFCASSLWIAGAARNEQFFGPGTRLTVL.